This T cell receptor (beta chain) is drawn from a study of CD8 T cells in ankylosing spondylitis. The study, taken as a whole, reports: The authors found the disease-linked clones to be CD8+ and relatively rare in peripheral blood. Reportedly, disease-linked clones are significantly enriched in ankylosing spondylitis patients' matched synovial fluid. A TCR beta motif made of 7 to 9 highly homologous variants seemed typical of ankylosing spondylitis blood.

The CDR3 sequence is 16 residues long. The V end lost 6 bases, the J end lost 4 bases, and 19 bases lay between the germline ends. The germline V gene has CDR1 SGHKS and CDR2 YYEKEE (reference sequence). This clonotype has only a few counts. Its antigen remains unknown. It was by quantitative 5'-RACE with molecular barcodes that TCR beta libraries were made. From the 5' RACE reads, TCRdb called clonotypes with MiXCR, one entry per CDR3 protein. The sample holds about 300,000 distinct CDR3 sequences; less than 25% are singletons and the top ten take approximately 3.7%. Sample: blood, either unsorted or a sorted T cell fraction (not recorded which). The sequence came from a female donor with ankylosing spondylitis or in good health (not recorded which). The chain has TRBV5-5 and TRBJ2-2; TRBD2 is a possible D gene (5 bases). CDR3 amino acids: CASTGSGRVITGELFF. The CDR3 region has the DNA TGTGCCAGCACGGGCAGCGGTCGGGTGATCACCGGGGAGCTGTTTTTT.